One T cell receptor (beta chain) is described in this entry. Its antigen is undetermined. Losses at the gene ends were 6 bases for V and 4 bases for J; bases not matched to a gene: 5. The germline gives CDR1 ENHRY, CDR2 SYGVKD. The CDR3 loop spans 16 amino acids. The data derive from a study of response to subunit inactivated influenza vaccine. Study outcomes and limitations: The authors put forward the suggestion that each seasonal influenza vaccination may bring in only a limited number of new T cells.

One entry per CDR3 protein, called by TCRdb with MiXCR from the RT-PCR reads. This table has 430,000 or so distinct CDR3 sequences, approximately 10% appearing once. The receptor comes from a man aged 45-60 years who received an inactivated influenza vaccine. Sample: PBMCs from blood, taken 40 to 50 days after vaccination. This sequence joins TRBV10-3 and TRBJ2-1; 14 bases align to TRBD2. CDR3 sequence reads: CAIRGTSGSRYNEQFF. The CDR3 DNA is TGTGCCATCAGAGGGACTAGCGGGAGTAGGTACAATGAGCAGTTCTTC.